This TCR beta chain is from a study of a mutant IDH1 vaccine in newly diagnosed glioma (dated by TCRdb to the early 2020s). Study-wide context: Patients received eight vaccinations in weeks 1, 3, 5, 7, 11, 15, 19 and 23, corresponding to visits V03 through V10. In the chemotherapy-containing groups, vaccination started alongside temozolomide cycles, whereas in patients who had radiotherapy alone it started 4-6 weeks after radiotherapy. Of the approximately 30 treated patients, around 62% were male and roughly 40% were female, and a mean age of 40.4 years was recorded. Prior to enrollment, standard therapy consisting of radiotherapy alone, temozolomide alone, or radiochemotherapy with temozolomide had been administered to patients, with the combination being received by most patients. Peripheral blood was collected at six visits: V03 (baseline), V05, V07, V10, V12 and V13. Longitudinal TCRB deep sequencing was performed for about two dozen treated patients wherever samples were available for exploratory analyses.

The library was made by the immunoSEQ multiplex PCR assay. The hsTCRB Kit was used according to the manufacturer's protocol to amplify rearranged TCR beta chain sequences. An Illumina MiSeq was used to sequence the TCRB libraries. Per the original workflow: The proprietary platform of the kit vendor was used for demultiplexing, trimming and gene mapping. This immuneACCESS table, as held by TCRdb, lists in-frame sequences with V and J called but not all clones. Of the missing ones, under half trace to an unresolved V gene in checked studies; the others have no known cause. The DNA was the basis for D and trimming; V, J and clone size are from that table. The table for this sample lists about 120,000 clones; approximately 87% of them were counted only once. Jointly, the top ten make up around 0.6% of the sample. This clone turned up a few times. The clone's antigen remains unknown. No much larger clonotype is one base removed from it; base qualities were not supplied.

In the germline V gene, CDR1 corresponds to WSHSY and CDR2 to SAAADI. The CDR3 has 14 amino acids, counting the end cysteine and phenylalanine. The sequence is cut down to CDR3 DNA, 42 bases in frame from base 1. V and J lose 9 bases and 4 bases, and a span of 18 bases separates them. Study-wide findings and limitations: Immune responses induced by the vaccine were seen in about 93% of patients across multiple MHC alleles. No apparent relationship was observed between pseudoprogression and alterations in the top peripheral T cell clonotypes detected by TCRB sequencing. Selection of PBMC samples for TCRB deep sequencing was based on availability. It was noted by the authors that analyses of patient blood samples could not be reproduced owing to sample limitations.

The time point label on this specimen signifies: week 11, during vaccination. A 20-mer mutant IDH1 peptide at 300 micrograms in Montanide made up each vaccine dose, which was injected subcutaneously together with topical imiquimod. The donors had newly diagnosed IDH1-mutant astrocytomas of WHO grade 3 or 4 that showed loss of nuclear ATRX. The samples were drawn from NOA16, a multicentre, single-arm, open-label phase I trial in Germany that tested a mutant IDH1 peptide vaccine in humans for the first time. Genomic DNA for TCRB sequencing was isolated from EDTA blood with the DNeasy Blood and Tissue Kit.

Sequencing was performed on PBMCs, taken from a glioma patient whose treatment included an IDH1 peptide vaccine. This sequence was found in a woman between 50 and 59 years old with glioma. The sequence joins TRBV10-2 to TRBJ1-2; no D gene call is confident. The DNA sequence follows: TGCGCCAGATCCCGCTACCCTATTACCTATGGCTACACCTTC. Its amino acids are CARSRYPITYGYTF.